What follows is one T cell receptor beta chain and its context. What it recognizes is unknown. The data were taken from a study of beta chain features in type 1 diabetes. Findings and limits, study-wide: Patients with type 1 diabetes carried fewer insertions and had more deletions at their VDJ junctions. For patients, the naive, central memory and Treg TCRB repertoires appeared more alike than for healthy donors.

Sorted CD4+ subsets: naive, central memory, regulatory, stem cell-like memory (CD45RO/CCR7/CD25/CD127/CD95/CD27 panel). CDR3 length: 12 residues. V lost 9 bases, J lost 5 bases, and 12 bases lay in between. From germline, CDR1 is LGHNA and CDR2 YSLEER. Reverse transcription of all isolated RNA meant that expressed TCRB transcripts were sequenced. About 3.7 million reads, on average, came from each naive, central memory and regulatory T cell sample. Sequencing was performed with immunoSEQ multiplex PCR; in TCRdb, only in-frame clones are kept and a portion is missing. The table records about 320,000 clones, 12% to 15% of them present only once.

The V gene is TRBV4-3, the J gene TRBJ2-3; D may be TRBD1 or TRBD2 (5 bases each). The clonotype was recovered from a man between 25 and 39 years old in good health. The sequenced sample was central memory CD4+ T cells from blood. The CDR3 DNA is TGCGCCAGTCGAGGGGTCGGAGATACGCAGTATTTT. Amino acid sequence: CASRGVGDTQYF.